This T cell receptor beta chain was sequenced in a study of T cell responses to AZD1222 COVID-19 vaccine. Study-wide findings and caveats: Mostly white British, mostly female donors; authors suggested clonal diversity may be underestimated. The study found Spike-specific TCR breadth and depth rose after two AZD1222 doses.

Some clones are missing from TCRdb's copy, which holds only in-frame ones; the method was immunoSEQ multiplex PCR. Of more than 140,000 clones listed, 80% to 90% are singletons. As concerns this clone: The antigen is undetermined.

CDR1 is SGHDN, CDR2 FVKESK, per germline. Unmatched junction bases numbered 6, after V lost 0 bases and J lost 7 bases. The CDR3 runs to 16 residues. The sample consisted of peripheral blood, taken on day 0 of AZD1222 vaccination. The V gene is TRBV14, the J gene TRBJ1-6, with TRBD1 matching over 7 bases. This TCR was sampled from an adult in good health. CDR3 loop: CASSQEPHRGNSPLHF. CDR3 bases: TGTGCCAGCAGCCAAGAACCTCACAGGGGAAATTCACCCCTCCACTTT.